This T cell receptor beta chain was identified during a study of blood T cells in healthy people across ages. General study findings and limits: Diversity estimated from one million T cells was considered an underestimate.

A second about 7 to 12 cycle PCR used barcoded and J-beta primers. TCRdb passed the 5' RACE reads through MiXCR, listing each CDR3 protein once. The sample records around 1,000,000 distinct CDR3 sequences, roughly a quarter being singletons. Germline-derived CDR1 and CDR2 are ENHRY and SYGVKD. The V and J ends lost 10 bases and 1 base, in that order; junction bases with no gene match: 8. CDR3 length: 15 amino acids. The sample holds a few counts of this clonotype. Its antigen is as yet unknown. The sample was also reused in another study, on T cells of mothers and their children.

The source is a girl aged 2-10 years in good health. Sequencing input: blood. V is TRBV10-3 and J is TRBJ2-2, with TRBD1 identical over 8 bases. CDR3 DNA: TGTGCCACCGCGACCGGGACAGGGAACACCGGGGAGCTGTTTTTT. This translates into CATATGTGNTGELFF.